This T cell receptor (beta chain) was retrieved from a study of blood T cell repertoires in COVID-19. This CDR3 is built from 15 residues. Trimming removed 0 bases from V and 5 bases from J; junction bases left unmatched: 2. From germline, CDR1 is SGHRS and CDR2 YFSETQ. Repertoires were generated with immunoSEQ multiplex PCR, while TCRdb's copy carries only in-frame clones and drops some. Of about 270,000 clones in the sample, roughly 86% are singletons; the top ten hold approximately 2.4%. The source material was PBMCs or T cells enriched from blood (not recorded which). The rearrangement uses TRBV5-1 and TRBJ1-4; 9 bases are shared with TRBD1. The source of this sequence is a woman younger than 35 who had recovered from COVID-19. CDR3 coding DNA: TGCGCCAGCAGCTTGGGGGACAGGGAGAATGAAAAACTGTTTTTT. Its protein is CASSLGDRENEKLFF.